One sample yielded the 3 T cell receptor beta chains listed below, sequenced in a study of CD8 T cells in Susac syndrome. After extraction with the RNeasy kit, roughly 0.5 to 1 ug of the RNA was reverse transcribed using random hexamers. MiXCR, run by TCRdb on the immunoSEQ multiplex PCR reads, gives a single entry per CDR3 protein. This table holds 75,000 to 80,000 distinct CDR3 sequences, approximately 93% found once. The sequencing input was CD8+ T cells from PBMCs. All receptors derive from a human donor with Susac syndrome.

The V and J genes are TRBV30 and TRBJ2-7, with D hard to call. Per germline, CDR1 GTSNPN and CDR2 SVGIG (reference sequence). This CDR3 is 12 amino acids long. V was cut by 2 bases and J by 1 base, with 6 bases left in between. The CDR3: CAWSLGSYEQYF. CDR3 DNA sequence: TGTGCCTGGAGTTTAGGTTCCTACGAGCAGTACTTC.

The rearrangement uses TRBV14 and TRBJ1-2; D gene unclear. The CDR3 contains 13 residues. CDR1 SGHDN and CDR2 FVKESK come from the germline V gene. V dropped 1 base and J dropped 2 bases, with 5 bases sitting between them. CDR3 nucleotide sequence: TGTGCCAGCAGCCAAGTTGCGAACTATGGCTACACCTTC. Encoded protein: CASSQVANYGYTF.

This chain uses TRBV6-1 with TRBJ2-7, with D perhaps TRBD1 (5 bases). Trimming cost V 6 bases and J 3 bases, with 15 bases left between them. Looked up from germline, CDR1 is MNHNS and CDR2 is SASEGT. The CDR3 totals 14 residues. CDR3 residues: CASSTEKGHYEQYF. The CDR3 DNA sequence: TGTGCCAGCAGCACAGAAAAGGGGCACTACGAGCAGTACTTC.